The 26 T cell receptor beta chains listed next were all sequenced from one sample in a study of cytomegalovirus exposure and HLA in healthy donors. A multiplex PCR was run with 60 Vbeta primers and 13 Jbeta primers. TCRdb's copy holds only in-frame clones and misses some; the assay was immunoSEQ multiplex PCR. The data contain 100,000 to 150,000 clones, 60% to 75% of them singletons. Specimen: PBMCs. These receptors came from a woman between 35 and 50 years old in good health and CMV-seropositive.

In this sample, this clone turned up a few times. The chain links TRBV5-4 to TRBJ2-3, with 11 bases aligning to TRBD2. The CDR3 has 17 residues. The V segment lost 6 bases and the J segment 4 bases; nucleotides outside the gene matches: 13. The V gene's germline CDR1 is SGHNT and CDR2 YYREEE (reference sequence). CDR3: CASNKALAGGRADTQYF. CDR3 bases: TGTGCCAGCAACAAAGCGCTAGCGGGAGGCAGGGCAGATACGCAGTATTTT.

The chain carries TRBV25-1 and TRBJ1-1; TRBD1 might be the D (6 bases). The length of the CDR3 is 14 residues. V shed 4 bases and J shed 5 bases, with 14 bases lying between them. The germline V gene encodes CDR1 MGHDK and CDR2 SYGVNS. In DNA form, the CDR3 reads TGTGCCAGCAGTGGTCCCCAGGGGTCGACTGAAGCTTTCTTT. It is translated as CASSGPQGSTEAFF.

The rearrangement uses TRBV20-1 and TRBJ1-1; D gene ambiguous. Per germline, CDR1 DFQATT and CDR2 SNEGSKA (reference sequence). V gave up 5 bases and J gave up 5 bases, with 9 bases separating them. The CDR3 covers 11 residues. CDR3 nucleotide sequence: TGCAGTGCTGAGGTGGGTACTGAAGCTTTCTTT. Translated, it gives CSAEVGTEAFF.

The chain links TRBV7-9 to TRBJ1-5; possible D gene TRBD1, 6 bases. V was shortened by 1 base and J by 3 bases, with 13 bases between the two germline ends. CDR3 length: 16 residues. Germline loops: CDR1 SEHNR, CDR2 FQNEAQ (reference sequence). The CDR3 DNA reads as TGTGCCAGCAGCTTAGGGTCCTGGGACAACAATCAGCCCCAGCATTTT. Residues: CASSLGSWDNNQPQHF.

The chain links TRBV6-5 to TRBJ1-1; D ambiguous. CDR3 size: 15 residues. Between the trimmed V and J ends, which lost 2 bases and 3 bases, there was a span of 13 bases. The germline gives CDR1 MNHEY, CDR2 SVGAGI. CDR3: CASSYRGPLDTEAFF. The DNA of the CDR3 is TGTGCCAGCAGTTACCGAGGGCCCTTAGACACTGAAGCTTTCTTT.

The J gene is TRBJ1-2, the V gene TRBV19; D may be TRBD1 (5 bases). Germline loops: CDR1 LNHDA, CDR2 SQIVND (reference sequence). The CDR3 is made up of 17 amino acids. V lost 3 bases, J lost 8 bases, and 25 bases lay in between. CDR3 region: CASSMTRQIPRLTGYTF. For the CDR3, the DNA is TGTGCCAGTAGTATGACTCGACAGATTCCACGCTTGACGGGCTACACCTTC.

J is TRBJ1-6 and V is TRBV4-3; D is undetermined. Germline V gene lookup returns CDR1 LGHNA and CDR2 YSLEER. This CDR3 is 16 amino acids long. V dropped 0 bases and J dropped 14 bases, with 20 bases sitting between them. The CDR3 region is CASSQEVGDTRGTLHF. The CDR3 region has the DNA TGCGCCAGCAGCCAAGAAGTAGGTGACACCCGGGGAACCCTCCACTTT.

The chain has TRBV15 and TRBJ2-7; a weak D match, TRBD2 (6 bases). Germline-derived CDR1 and CDR2 are LNHNV and YYDKDF (reference sequence). This CDR3 contains 18 residues. With 0 bases removed from V and 0 bases from J, the gap between germline ends came to 18 bases. CDR3 sequence reads: CATSRDLEEGSNSYEQYF. CDR3 sequence (DNA): TGTGCCACCAGCAGAGATCTGGAGGAGGGTTCCAACTCCTACGAGCAGTACTTC.

A note on this clone: A junction boundary mismatches the germline segment, possibly from a read error. The CDR3 spells CASSLGLAGGSTGTQYF. CDR3 nucleotides: TGTGCCAGCAGCTTAGGGCTAGCGGGAGGGTCGACAGGTACGCAGTATTTT. J is TRBJ2-3 and V is TRBV13; 12 bases match TRBD2. Germline CDR1 is PRHDT and CDR2 is FYEKMQ (reference sequence). The CDR3 consists of 17 residues.

The CDR3 DNA reads as TGTGCCAGCAGCTTAAAGCCGGGAGGGGTGTACACCGGGGAGCTGTTTTTT. It yields the protein CASSLKPGGVYTGELFF. The chain has TRBV7-2 and TRBJ2-2, with 8 bases that match TRBD2. CDR1 SGHTA and CDR2 FQGNSA come from the germline V gene. CDR3 length: 17 residues. The J segment lost 3 bases and the V segment lost 2 bases, leaving 8 bases of the junction unmatched.

This clone has more than one count but fewer than ten. The rearrangement links TRBV27 to TRBJ2-7; 13 positions agree with TRBD2. The CDR3 contains 15 residues. V was clipped by 5 bases and J by 2 bases; unmatched bases: 3. Germline values: CDR1 MNHEY, CDR2 SMNVEV (reference sequence). The CDR3 here is CASSPLAGGTYEQYF. For the CDR3, the DNA is TGTGCCAGCAGTCCACTAGCGGGAGGGACCTACGAGCAGTACTTC.

This clone was seen more than once but under ten times. This rearrangement joins TRBV6-5 to TRBJ1-6; D not resolved. The CDR3 length is 15 residues. Trimming cost V 4 bases and J 6 bases, with 13 bases left between them. From germline, CDR1 is MNHEY and CDR2 SVGAGI. This CDR3 reads CASSLLSGSNSPLHF. CDR3 nucleotides: TGTGCCAGCAGTTTACTCAGCGGCAGTAATTCACCCCTCCACTTT.

The CDR3 DNA sequence: TGCGCCAGCAGCTTAACCGGGACTGTGAACACTGAAGCTTTCTTT. Translation gives CASSLTGTVNTEAFF. The chain joins TRBV5-1 to TRBJ1-1; a weak D match, TRBD1 (5 bases). Germline V gives CDR1 SGHRS, CDR2 YFSETQ. V lost 2 bases to trimming and J lost 0 bases, with 11 bases between them. This CDR3 comprises 15 residues.

This clone was seen a few times. J is TRBJ1-1 and V is TRBV11-2; possibly TRBD1 for D (5 bases). Germline CDR1 and CDR2: SGHAT and FQNNGV. There are 12 residues in the CDR3. Trimming shortened V by 5 bases and J by 7 bases, and 11 bases separated the two germline ends. CDR3 sequence reads: CASSVTGYEAFF. DNA of the CDR3: TGTGCCAGCAGCGTCACAGGATATGAAGCTTTCTTT.

The rearrangement links TRBV6-5 to TRBJ1-6; 7 nucleotides agree with TRBD1. The trim removed 5 bases at V and 11 bases at J, leaving 9 bases unmatched. Germline CDR1 and CDR2: MNHEY and SVGAGI. CDR3 size: 14 residues. CDR3 loop: CASSEVDRLTPLHF. As DNA, the CDR3 is TGTGCCAGCAGTGAAGTGGACAGGTTGACACCCCTCCACTTT.

The V gene is TRBV27, the J gene TRBJ2-6, with TRBD2 as a possible D gene (7 bases). The CDR3 is 19 residues long. Germline CDR1 and CDR2: MNHEY and SMNVEV (reference sequence). V was trimmed by 3 bases and J by 1 base, leaving 19 bases between them. The CDR3 nucleotides are TGTGCCAGCAGTTTGTTCGCGGGGGCCTCGTTTTCTGGGGCCAACGTCCTGACTTTC. Encoded protein: CASSLFAGASFSGANVLTF. Full variable domain (rest looked up from reference TRBV27 and TRBJ2-6): EAQVTQNPRYLITVTGKKLTVTCSQNMNHEYMSWYRQDPGLGLRQIYYSMNVEVTDKGDVPEGYKVSRKEKRNFPLILESPSPNQTSLYFCASSLFAGASFSGANVLTFGAGSRLTVL.

The table lists this clone with a few counts. The chain employs TRBV5-1 and TRBJ2-7, with 12 bases matching TRBD2. The germline V gene has CDR1 SGHRS and CDR2 YFSETQ. The CDR3 has 14 residues. J gave up 5 bases and V 4 bases, and 4 bases lay outside the gene matches. The CDR3 nucleotides are TGCGCCAGCAGCGGTTGGACTAGCGGGGACGAGCAGTACTTC. It is translated as CASSGWTSGDEQYF.

The V call is TRBV27, the J call TRBJ2-5; no clear D. This CDR3 is built from 14 residues. V lost 3 bases and J 2 bases, leaving 10 bases between the germline ends. Germline V gene sequence: CDR1 MNHEY, CDR2 SMNVEV (reference sequence). The CDR3 spells CASSLISGQETQYF. In nucleotides, the CDR3 is TGTGCCAGCAGTTTGATTTCCGGGCAAGAGACCCAGTACTTC.

The rearrangement joins TRBV4-3 to TRBJ1-1, with D possibly TRBD1 on 6 matching bases. CDR1 is LGHNA and CDR2 is YSLEER in the germline V gene. With 0 bases removed from V and 5 bases from J, the gap between germline ends came to 10 bases. The length of the CDR3 is 14 residues. The CDR3 nucleotides are TGCGCCAGCAGCCAAGACACAAGGGGGACTGAAGCTTTCTTT. This codes for CASSQDTRGTEAFF.

The chain links TRBV11-2 to TRBJ2-7, with TRBD2 identical over 8 bases. CDR3 length: 15 amino acids. V lost 3 bases, J lost 4 bases, and 8 bases stayed unmatched. Germline V gene lookup returns CDR1 SGHAT and CDR2 FQNNGV. The CDR3: CASSLGRGGFYEQYF. The CDR3 DNA reads TGTGCCAGCAGCTTGGGTCGGGGGGGGTTTTACGAGCAGTACTTC.

This clone was detected a few times. This sequence joins TRBV27 and TRBJ2-1; 8 bases fit TRBD2. CDR1 and CDR2 from the germline V gene are MNHEY and SMNVEV (reference sequence). The CDR3 loop spans 16 amino acids. The V and J ends lost 2 bases and 4 bases, in that order; junction bases with no gene match: 7. CDR3 DNA: TGTGCCAGCAGTTTAATAGAGGCGGGGGGTTACAATGAGCAGTTCTTC. Its translation: CASSLIEAGGYNEQFF.

This chain joins TRBV15 and TRBJ2-7; 7 bases map to TRBD1. The CDR3 totals 15 residues. V trimming: 0 bases; J trimming: 1 base; junction bases outside the gene matches: 3. Germline CDR1 reads LNHNV; CDR2 reads YYDKDF (reference sequence). The CDR3 coding sequence is TGTGCCACCAGCAGAGAACCGGGACAGTCCTACGAGCAGTACTTC. It codes for CATSREPGQSYEQYF.

This chain connects TRBV5-1 to TRBJ2-4; tentatively, D is TRBD1 (6 bases). Trimming took off 3 bases at V and 0 bases at J, with 13 bases between the two ends. Germline V gene sequence: CDR1 SGHRS, CDR2 YFSETQ. CDR3 size: 16 residues. The CDR3 loop reads CASSYADSLAKNIQYF. CDR3 nucleotide sequence: TGCGCCAGCAGCTACGCGGACAGTCTAGCCAAAAACATTCAGTACTTC.

The chain uses TRBV9 and TRBJ2-5; 9 nucleotides line up with TRBD2. Germline trimming cut 0 bases from V and 1 base from J; bases unmatched to any gene: 1. The germline V gene has CDR1 SGDLS and CDR2 YYNGEE. CDR3 length: 15 residues. The DNA of the CDR3 is TGTGCCAGCAGCGTAGCTAGCGGGACCCAAGAGACCCAGTACTTC. This sequence encodes CASSVASGTQETQYF.

This clone is categorized as medium-sized. The chain joins TRBV30 to TRBJ1-1; D perhaps matches TRBD1 (5 bases). There are 13 residues in the CDR3. The V gene lost 2 bases and the J gene lost 5 bases, with 12 bases spanning the gap. In germline, CDR1 is GTSNPN, CDR2 SVGIG (reference sequence). CDR3 in DNA: TGTGCCTGGAGTCTCTACGGGGGTACTGAAGCTTTCTTT. The encoded protein is CAWSLYGGTEAFF.

The chain carries TRBV9 and TRBJ1-5; tentative D call: TRBD1 (5 bases). The V end was cut by 4 bases, the J end by 6 bases, with 17 bases between. Germline V CDR1 and CDR2: SGDLS, YYNGEE. The CDR3 covers 15 residues. CDR3 nucleotide sequence: TGTGCCAGCAGCCCCGGGTGGGGGGAGGGTCAGCCCCAGCATTTT. Protein: CASSPGWGEGQPQHF.